A selection of T cell receptor beta chains follows, all from one sample in a study of T-cell reconstitution after alpha-beta-depleted transplantation in children. TCRdb re-analysed the PCR reads in MiXCR, keeping a single row per CDR3 protein. Of around 700,000 distinct CDR3 sequences in the sample, 10% to 15% are singletons; the top ten hold 0.65% to 0.9%. The specimen comprised PBMCs, sampled before TCRalphabeta/CD19-depleted stem cell transplant. The source is a girl aged 2 to 10 with congenital amegakaryocytic thrombocytopenia, due to receive a stem cell transplant. Both conserved end residues are part of each CDR3. A D gene is named only where the DNA matches it firmly. Size is omitted from some rows. Given values are once, few, many or a class for expanded clones.

J: TRBJ2-1; D: TRBD2; size: few; V: TRBV5-1; CDR3: CATGLAGNEQFF; DNA: TGCGCCACCGGACTAGCGGGCAATGAGCAGTTCTTC
J: TRBJ2-1; D: TRBD2; size: -; V: TRBV2; CDR3: CASSIELAATIHNEQFF; DNA: TGTGCCAGCAGTATAGAACTAGCGGCCACCATTCACAATGAGCAGTTCTTC
J: TRBJ2-7; D: TRBD2; size: many; V: TRBV20-1; CDR3: CSAKPSGFSYEQYF; DNA: TGCAGTGCTAAGCCTAGCGGGTTCTCCTACGAGCAGTACTTC
J: TRBJ1-6; D: -; size: many; V: TRBV6-1; CDR3: CASGRPGYSNSPLHF; DNA: TGTGCCAGCGGGCGACCGGGGTACTCAAATTCACCCCTCCACTTT
J: TRBJ1-4; D: TRBD1; size: -; V: TRBV28; CDR3: CASRGGGGLFF; DNA: TGTGCCAGCAGAGGGGGCGGAGGACTGTTTTTT
J: TRBJ2-2; D: -; size: many; V: TRBV5-1; CDR3: CASSPRGGRSNTGELFF; DNA: TGCGCCAGCAGCCCCCGCGGCGGACGCTCGAACACCGGGGAGCTGTTTTTT
J: TRBJ1-6; D: -; size: few; V: TRBV6-5; CDR3: CASSFGSSPLHF; DNA: TGTGCCAGCAGCTTCGGATCTTCACCCCTCCACTTT
J: TRBJ2-1; D: TRBD1; size: -; V: TRBV5-1; CDR3: CASSDRGDYNEQFF; DNA: TGCGCCAGCTCGGACAGGGGAGACTACAATGAGCAGTTCTTC
J: TRBJ2-3; D: -; size: few; V: TRBV28; CDR3: CASRLVPTDTQYF; DNA: TGTGCCAGCAGGCTAGTTCCCACAGATACGCAGTATTTT
J: TRBJ2-3; D: -; size: many; V: TRBV28; CDR3: CASGGTGIKASTDTQYF; DNA: TGTGCCAGCGGGGGAACAGGGATCAAGGCTAGCACAGATACGCAGTATTTT
J: TRBJ2-7; D: TRBD1; size: few; V: TRBV5-1; CDR3: CASSLDGTGLCEQYF; DNA: TGCGCCAGCAGCTTGGATGGGACAGGGCTCTGCGAGCAGTACTTC
J: TRBJ2-1; D: -; size: -; V: TRBV6-4; CDR3: CASSAQGYDNEQFF; DNA: TGTGCCAGCAGCGCACAGGGATACGACAATGAGCAGTTCTTC
J: TRBJ2-1; D: TRBD2; size: many; V: TRBV2; CDR3: CAGPRLAGPRRNEQFF; DNA: TGTGCCGGGCCGAGGCTAGCGGGCCCTCGTAGGAATGAGCAGTTCTTC
J: TRBJ2-1; D: -; size: many; V: TRBV7-2; CDR3: CASSLLGGESYNEQFF; DNA: TGTGCCAGCAGCTTATTGGGAGGAGAATCCTACAATGAGCAGTTCTTC
J: TRBJ2-5; D: TRBD2; size: -; V: TRBV6-2/TRBV6-3; CDR3: CASSSPTSGMQETQYF; DNA: TGTGCCAGCAGTTCTCCGACTAGCGGGATGCAAGAGACCCAGTACTTC
J: TRBJ2-3; D: TRBD2; size: -; V: TRBV5-5; CDR3: CASSLFPASGSTDTQYF; DNA: TGTGCCAGCAGCTTGTTCCCTGCTAGCGGGAGCACAGATACGCAGTATTTT
J: TRBJ2-4; D: -; size: -; V: TRBV7-9; CDR3: CASSPRGVSGAKNIQYF; DNA: TGTGCCAGCAGCCCCCGGGGTGTCAGCGGAGCCAAAAACATTCAGTACTTC
J: TRBJ2-7; D: -; size: many; V: TRBV6-1; CDR3: CASSDPNIYEQYF; DNA: TGTGCCAGCAGTGACCCAAACATCTACGAGCAGTACTTC
J: TRBJ2-1; D: TRBD2; size: many; V: TRBV20-1; CDR3: CSARDGRASGVPYNEQFF; DNA: TGCAGTGCTAGAGATGGTAGGGCTAGCGGGGTACCCTACAATGAGCAGTTCTTC
J: TRBJ2-1; D: -; size: few; V: TRBV12-3/TRBV12-4; CDR3: CASSDRTEGDIGFF; DNA: TGTGCCAGCAGTGATAGGACTGAAGGGGACATTGGGTTCTTC
J: TRBJ2-7; D: TRBD2; size: many; V: TRBV20-1; CDR3: CSATGTSGNLAYEQYF; DNA: TGCAGTGCTACCGGGACTAGCGGGAACCTGGCCTACGAGCAGTACTTC
J: TRBJ2-5; D: TRBD2; size: few; V: TRBV20-1; CDR3: CSARDGRLAEETQYF; DNA: TGCAGTGCTAGAGATGGGCGGCTAGCGGAAGAGACCCAGTACTTC
J: TRBJ1-5; D: -; size: few; V: TRBV15; CDR3: CATRRDRGPINQPQHF; DNA: TGTGCCACCCGCAGAGATAGGGGACCGATCAATCAGCCCCAGCATTTT
J: TRBJ2-5; D: -; size: -; V: TRBV5-6; CDR3: CASIRGGQETQYF; DNA: TGTGCCAGCATTAGAGGGGGCCAAGAGACCCAGTACTTC
J: TRBJ2-1; D: TRBD2; size: many; V: TRBV29-1; CDR3: CSVVTSGHNEQFF; DNA: TGCAGCGTTGTCACTAGCGGCCACAATGAGCAGTTCTTC
J: TRBJ2-1; D: -; size: -; V: TRBV28; CDR3: CASSWSGNSYNEQFF; DNA: TGTGCCAGCAGTTGGTCGGGGAACTCCTACAATGAGCAGTTCTTC
J: TRBJ2-7; D: -; size: -; V: TRBV19; CDR3: CASSTTARQVYEQYF; DNA: TGTGCCAGTAGTACCACCGCGCGACAGGTCTACGAGCAGTACTTC
J: TRBJ2-1; D: TRBD2; size: many; V: TRBV7-9; CDR3: CASSPGTSGFNNEQFF; DNA: TGTGCCAGCAGCCCCGGGACTAGCGGGTTTAACAATGAGCAGTTCTTC
J: TRBJ2-1; D: -; size: few; V: TRBV5-6; CDR3: CASSFVEGRYNEQFF; DNA: TGTGCCAGCAGCTTCGTGGAAGGGCGTTACAATGAGCAGTTCTTC
J: TRBJ2-5; D: -; size: few; V: TRBV5-1; CDR3: CASSLDGSSETQYF; DNA: TGCGCCAGCAGCTTAGACGGGAGCTCCGAGACCCAGTACTTC
J: TRBJ2-3; D: TRBD2; size: few; V: TRBV5-6; CDR3: CASSPGLAGVQRTDTQYF; DNA: TGTGCCAGCAGCCCAGGACTAGCGGGAGTACAACGCACAGATACGCAGTATTTT
J: TRBJ1-1; D: -; size: many; V: TRBV11-2; CDR3: CASSTDSRAFF; DNA: TGTGCCAGCAGCACGGACAGTCGGGCTTTCTTT
J: TRBJ2-2; D: -; size: -; V: TRBV5-1; CDR3: CASSLGEVRELFF; DNA: TGCGCCAGCAGCCTGGGAGAGGTACGGGAGCTGTTTTTT
J: TRBJ2-1; D: -; size: few; V: TRBV29-1; CDR3: CSVGLGAYNEQFF; DNA: TGCAGCGTTGGACTTGGCGCATACAATGAGCAGTTCTTC
J: TRBJ1-1; D: -; size: many; V: TRBV11-2; CDR3: CASSLVSPVLAFF; DNA: TGTGCCAGCAGCTTAGTCTCCCCGGTATTGGCTTTCTTT
J: TRBJ2-7; D: TRBD2; size: -; V: TRBV4-1; CDR3: CASSHSASGSSSYEQYF; DNA: TGCGCCAGCAGCCACTCGGCTAGCGGTTCAAGCTCCTACGAGCAGTACTTC
J: TRBJ2-1; D: TRBD2; size: few; V: TRBV20-1; CDR3: CSACRSGVSEQFF; DNA: TGCAGTGCTTGTCGTAGCGGGGTTTCAGAGCAGTTCTTC
J: TRBJ2-7; D: TRBD2; size: -; V: TRBV5-1; CDR3: CASSFTSGSGEQYF; DNA: TGCGCCAGCAGCTTCACTAGCGGGAGCGGCGAGCAGTACTTC
J: TRBJ2-5; D: -; size: -; V: TRBV24-1; CDR3: CATSDLSPGVRETQYF; DNA: TGTGCCACCAGTGATTTGTCACCGGGGGTGCGGGAGACCCAGTACTTC
J: TRBJ2-7; D: TRBD1; size: many; V: TRBV5-1; CDR3: CASSALTGHSYEQYF; DNA: TGCGCCAGCAGCGCATTGACAGGGCACTCCTACGAGCAGTACTTC
J: TRBJ2-3; D: TRBD1; size: many; V: TRBV20-1; CDR3: CSAIRPGQGTDTQYF; DNA: TGCAGTGCAATTAGACCGGGACAGGGCACAGATACGCAGTATTTT
J: TRBJ2-2; D: TRBD1; size: -; V: TRBV29-1; CDR3: CSATGTGPTGELFF; DNA: TGCAGCGCCACTGGGACAGGGCCCACCGGGGAGCTGTTTTTT
J: TRBJ2-7; D: TRBD2; size: -; V: TRBV18; CDR3: CASSAKREAYEQYF; DNA: TGTGCCAGCTCAGCCAAGCGGGAAGCCTACGAGCAGTACTTC
J: TRBJ2-1; D: -; size: -; V: TRBV5-1; CDR3: CASSYPETRNEQFF; DNA: TGCGCCAGCAGCTACCCCGAGACTAGAAACGAGCAGTTCTTC
J: TRBJ1-2; D: TRBD1; size: many; V: TRBV12-3/TRBV12-4; CDR3: CASSKDRTNYGYTF; DNA: TGTGCCAGCAGTAAGGACAGGACTAACTATGGCTACACCTTC
J: TRBJ2-1; D: -; size: few; V: TRBV11-2; CDR3: CASSFSVASSYNEQFF; DNA: TGTGCCAGCAGCTTTAGCGTGGCGAGCTCCTACAATGAGCAGTTCTTC
J: TRBJ2-3; D: -; size: -; V: TRBV7-9; CDR3: CASSRSPGSPSRF; DNA: TGTGCCAGCAGCCGTAGCCCAGGCTCCCCGAGTCGATTT
J: TRBJ2-7; D: -; size: -; V: TRBV20-1; CDR3: CSAGDFRTYEQYF; DNA: TGCAGTGCCGGGGATTTTCGGACCTACGAGCAGTACTTC
J: TRBJ2-2; D: TRBD2; size: many; V: TRBV20-1; CDR3: CSADGRRDTGELFF; DNA: TGCAGTGCTGACGGGAGGAGAGACACCGGGGAGCTGTTTTTT
J: TRBJ2-5; D: TRBD2; size: -; V: TRBV5-1; CDR3: CASSLEGGPKTQYF; DNA: TGCGCCAGCAGCTTGGAGGGAGGGCCCAAGACCCAGTACTTC
J: TRBJ2-1; D: -; size: few; V: TRBV29-1; CDR3: CSVELAGFNEQFF; DNA: TGCAGCGTTGAGCTCGCGGGATTCAATGAGCAGTTCTTC